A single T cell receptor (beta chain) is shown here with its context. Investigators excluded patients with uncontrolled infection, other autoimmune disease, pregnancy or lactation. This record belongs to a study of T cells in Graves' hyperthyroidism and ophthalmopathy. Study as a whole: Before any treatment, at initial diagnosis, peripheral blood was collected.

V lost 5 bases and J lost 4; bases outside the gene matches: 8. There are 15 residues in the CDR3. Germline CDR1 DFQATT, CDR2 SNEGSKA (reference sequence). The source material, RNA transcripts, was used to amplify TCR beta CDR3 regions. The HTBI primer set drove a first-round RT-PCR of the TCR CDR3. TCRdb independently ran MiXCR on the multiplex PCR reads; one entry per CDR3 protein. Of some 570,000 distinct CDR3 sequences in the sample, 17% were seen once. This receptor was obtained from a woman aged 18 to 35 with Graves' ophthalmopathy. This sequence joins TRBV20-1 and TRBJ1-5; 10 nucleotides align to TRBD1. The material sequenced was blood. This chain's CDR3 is CSAATGTGANQPQHF. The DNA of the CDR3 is TGCAGTGCTGCTACCGGGACAGGGGCAAATCAGCCCCAGCATTTT.